Sequencing of this TCR beta chain was carried out in a study of CD8 T cells in Susac syndrome. Reverse transcription of roughly 0.5 to 1 ug RNA used random hexamers. MiXCR was run by TCRdb on the immunoSEQ multiplex PCR reads, yielding one entry per CDR3 protein. Of more than 150,000 distinct CDR3 sequences detected, 94% appear once; the ten largest clones hold around 0.21%. The CDR3 totals 15 residues. The V and J ends lost 0 bases and 7 bases respectively, with 12 bases between them. Germline CDR1 MNHEY, CDR2 SVGAGI. The V gene is TRBV6-5, the J gene TRBJ2-2, with D possibly TRBD1 on 6 matching bases. The receptor was derived from a human donor with multiple sclerosis. The sample comprised CD8+ T cells from PBMCs. CDR3 nucleotides: TGTGCCAGCAGTTACTCGAGAGGGGGTAGCGGGGAGCTGTTTTTT. This sequence encodes CASSYSRGGSGELFF.